This T cell receptor (beta chain) was profiled in a study of identical twins. Worth noting for this clonotype: Antigen: not known.

The germline V gene encodes CDR1 MNHNY and CDR2 SVGAGI (reference sequence). V was clipped by 5 bases and J by 1 base, with 12 bases between them. The CDR3 is 15 amino acids. Notes on the study in general: Conclusions were based on cross-sectional statistical analysis, without following the same donors. Out-of-frame alpha sequences shared by twins showed excess low generation probability. Modelling underestimated the level of out-of-frame TCR alpha sharing observed in monozygotic twins. Abundant beta clonotypes from cord blood bore fewer insertions; memory repertoires lacked this pattern.

TCRdb redid the calling of the 5' RACE reads with MiXCR, one entry per CDR3 protein. The sample lists approximately 1.8 million distinct CDR3 sequences; about 32% were seen once. Sequencing was performed on cord blood. The sequence was collected from a newborn girl in good health. V gene TRBV6-6 combines with J gene TRBJ1-5; D is perhaps TRBD1 (5 bases). The CDR3 DNA reads as TGTGCCAGCAGTCGACGCCGGGACAGCAATCAGCCCCAGCATTTT. Encoded protein: CASSRRRDSNQPQHF.